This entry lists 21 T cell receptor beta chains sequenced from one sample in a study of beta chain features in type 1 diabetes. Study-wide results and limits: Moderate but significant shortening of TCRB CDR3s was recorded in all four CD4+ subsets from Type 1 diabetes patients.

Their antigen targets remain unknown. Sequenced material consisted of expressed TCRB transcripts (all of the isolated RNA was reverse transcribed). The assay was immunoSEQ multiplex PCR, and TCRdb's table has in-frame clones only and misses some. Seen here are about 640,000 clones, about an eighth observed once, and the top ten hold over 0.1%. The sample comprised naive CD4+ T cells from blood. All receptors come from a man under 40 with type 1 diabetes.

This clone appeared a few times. CDR3 in amino acids: CASSPPGTYGYTF. The CDR3 DNA is TGTGCCAGCAGCCCCCCAGGGACCTATGGCTACACCTTC. V and J are TRBV5-6 and TRBJ1-2, with TRBD1 as a possible D gene (5 bases). The CDR3 runs to 13 residues. Germline V gene data show CDR1 as SGHDT and CDR2 as YYEEEE. V dropped 4 bases and J dropped 4 bases, with 11 bases sitting between them.

CDR3 sequence: CASGSTGVDGYTF. In DNA, the CDR3 is TGTGCCAGCGGATCCACCGGGGTCGATGGCTACACCTTC. V is TRBV6-5 and J is TRBJ1-2; D not certain. There are 13 residues in the CDR3. Between the trimmed V and J ends, which lost 8 bases and 6 bases, there was a span of 16 bases. From germline, CDR1 is MNHEY and CDR2 SVGAGI.

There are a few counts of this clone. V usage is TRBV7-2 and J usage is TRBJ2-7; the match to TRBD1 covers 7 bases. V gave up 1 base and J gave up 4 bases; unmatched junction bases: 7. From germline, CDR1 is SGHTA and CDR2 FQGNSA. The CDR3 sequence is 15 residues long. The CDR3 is CASSLGAGGRYEQYF. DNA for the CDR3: TGTGCCAGCAGCTTAGGGGCAGGGGGAAGGTACGAGCAGTACTTC.

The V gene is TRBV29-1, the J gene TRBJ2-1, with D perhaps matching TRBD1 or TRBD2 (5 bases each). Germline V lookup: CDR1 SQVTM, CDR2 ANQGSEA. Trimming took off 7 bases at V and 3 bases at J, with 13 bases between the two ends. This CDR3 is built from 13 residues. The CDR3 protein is CSAGRDFYNEQFF. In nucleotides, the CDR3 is TGCAGCGCGGGACGTGACTTCTACAATGAGCAGTTCTTC.

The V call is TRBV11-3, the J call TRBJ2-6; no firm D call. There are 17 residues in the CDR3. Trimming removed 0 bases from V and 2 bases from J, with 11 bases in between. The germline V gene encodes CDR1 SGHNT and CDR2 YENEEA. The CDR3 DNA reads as TGTGCCAGCAGCTTAGACCGAAGGTTAGCTGGGGCCAACGTCCTGACTTTC. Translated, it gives CASSLDRRLAGANVLTF.

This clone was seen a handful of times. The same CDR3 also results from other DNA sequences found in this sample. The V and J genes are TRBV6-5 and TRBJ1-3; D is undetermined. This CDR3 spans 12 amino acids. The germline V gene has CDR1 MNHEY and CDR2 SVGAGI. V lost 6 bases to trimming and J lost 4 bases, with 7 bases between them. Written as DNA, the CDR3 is TGTGCCAGCAGAACACAGGGAAACACCATATATTTT. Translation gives CASRTQGNTIYF.

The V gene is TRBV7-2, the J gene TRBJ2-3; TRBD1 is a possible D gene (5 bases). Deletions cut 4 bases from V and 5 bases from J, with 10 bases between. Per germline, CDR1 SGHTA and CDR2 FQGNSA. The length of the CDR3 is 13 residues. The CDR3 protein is CASSSGRGDTQYF. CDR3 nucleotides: TGTGCCAGCAGCTCTGGAAGGGGAGATACGCAGTATTTT.

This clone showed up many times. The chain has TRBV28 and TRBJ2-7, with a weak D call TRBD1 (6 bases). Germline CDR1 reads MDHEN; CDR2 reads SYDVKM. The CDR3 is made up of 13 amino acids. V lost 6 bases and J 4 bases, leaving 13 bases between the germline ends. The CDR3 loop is CASRNRDGYEQYF. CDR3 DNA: TGTGCCAGCAGAAACAGGGATGGTTACGAGCAGTACTTC.

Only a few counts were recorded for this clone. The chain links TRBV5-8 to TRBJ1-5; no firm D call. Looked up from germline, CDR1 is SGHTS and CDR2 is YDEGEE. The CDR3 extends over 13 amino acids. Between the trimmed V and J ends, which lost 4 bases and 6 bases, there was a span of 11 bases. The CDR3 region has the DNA TGTGCCAGCAGCGTCAGTGAAGGTCAGCCCCAGCATTTT. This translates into CASSVSEGQPQHF.

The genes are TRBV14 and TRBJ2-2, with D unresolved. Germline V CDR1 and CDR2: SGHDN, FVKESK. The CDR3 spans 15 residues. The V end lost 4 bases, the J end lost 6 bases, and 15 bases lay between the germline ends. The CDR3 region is CASSLRTANAGELFF. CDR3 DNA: TGTGCCAGCAGCCTCCGGACGGCCAACGCCGGGGAGCTGTTTTTT. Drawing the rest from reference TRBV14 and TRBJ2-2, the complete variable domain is EAGVTQFPSHSVIEKGQTVTLRCDPISGHDNLYWYRRVMGKEIKFLLHFVKESKQDESGMPNNRFLAERTGGTYSTLKVQPAELEDSGVYFCASSLRTANAGELFFGEGSRLTVL.

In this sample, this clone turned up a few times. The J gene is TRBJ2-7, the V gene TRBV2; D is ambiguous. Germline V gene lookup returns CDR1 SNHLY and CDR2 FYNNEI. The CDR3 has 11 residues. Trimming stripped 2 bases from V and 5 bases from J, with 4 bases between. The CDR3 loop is CASSESHEQYF. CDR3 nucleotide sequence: TGTGCCAGCAGTGAAAGCCACGAGCAGTACTTC.

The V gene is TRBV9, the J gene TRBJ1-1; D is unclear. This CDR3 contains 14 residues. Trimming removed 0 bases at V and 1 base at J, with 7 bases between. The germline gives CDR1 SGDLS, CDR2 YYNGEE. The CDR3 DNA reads TGTGCCAGCAGCGTAGAGATTCAGAACACTGAAGCTTTCTTT. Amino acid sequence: CASSVEIQNTEAFF.

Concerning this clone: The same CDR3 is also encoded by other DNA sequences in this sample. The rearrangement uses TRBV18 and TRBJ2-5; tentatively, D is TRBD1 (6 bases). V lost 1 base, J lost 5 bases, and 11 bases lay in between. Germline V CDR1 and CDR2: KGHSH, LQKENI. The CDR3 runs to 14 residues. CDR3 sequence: CASSPRGPGETQYF. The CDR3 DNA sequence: TGTGCCAGCTCACCACGGGGGCCGGGGGAGACCCAGTACTTC. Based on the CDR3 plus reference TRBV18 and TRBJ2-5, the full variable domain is NAGVMQNPRHLVRRRGQEARLRCSPMKGHSHVYWYRQLPEEGLKFMVYLQKENIIDESGMPKERFSAEFPKEGPSILRIQQVVRGDSAAYFCASSPRGPGETQYFGPGTRLLVL.

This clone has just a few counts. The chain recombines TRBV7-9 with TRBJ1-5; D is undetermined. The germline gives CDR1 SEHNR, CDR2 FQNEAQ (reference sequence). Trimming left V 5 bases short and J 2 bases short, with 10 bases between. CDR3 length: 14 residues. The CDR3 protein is CASSPHSGNQPQHF. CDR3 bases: TGTGCCAGCAGCCCGCATTCGGGCAATCAGCCCCAGCATTTT.

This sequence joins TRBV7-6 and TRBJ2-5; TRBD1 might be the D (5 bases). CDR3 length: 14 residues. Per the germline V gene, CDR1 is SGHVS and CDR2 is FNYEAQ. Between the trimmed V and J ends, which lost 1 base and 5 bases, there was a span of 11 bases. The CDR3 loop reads CASSLGGRAETQYF. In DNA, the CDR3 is TGTGCCAGCAGCTTAGGGGGCAGGGCGGAGACCCAGTACTTC.

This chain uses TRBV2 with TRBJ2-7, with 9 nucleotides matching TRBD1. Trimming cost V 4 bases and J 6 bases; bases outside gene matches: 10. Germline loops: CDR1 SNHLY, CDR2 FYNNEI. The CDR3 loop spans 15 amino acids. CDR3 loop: CASSAESGTGIEQYF. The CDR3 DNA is TGTGCCAGCAGTGCGGAGTCCGGGACAGGGATCGAGCAGTACTTC.

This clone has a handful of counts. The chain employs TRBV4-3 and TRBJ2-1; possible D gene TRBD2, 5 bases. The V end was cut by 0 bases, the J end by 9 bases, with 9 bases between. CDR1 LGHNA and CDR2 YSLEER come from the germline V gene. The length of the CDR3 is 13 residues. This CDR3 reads CASSQELGSEQFF. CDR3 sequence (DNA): TGCGCCAGCAGCCAAGAACTGGGGAGTGAGCAGTTCTTC.

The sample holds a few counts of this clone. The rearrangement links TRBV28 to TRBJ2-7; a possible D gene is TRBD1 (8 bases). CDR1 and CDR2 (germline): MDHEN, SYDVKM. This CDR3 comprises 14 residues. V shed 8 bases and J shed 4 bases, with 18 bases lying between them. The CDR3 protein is CASGEGDRRYEQYF. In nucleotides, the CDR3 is TGTGCCAGCGGGGAGGGGGACAGGCGATACGAGCAGTACTTC.

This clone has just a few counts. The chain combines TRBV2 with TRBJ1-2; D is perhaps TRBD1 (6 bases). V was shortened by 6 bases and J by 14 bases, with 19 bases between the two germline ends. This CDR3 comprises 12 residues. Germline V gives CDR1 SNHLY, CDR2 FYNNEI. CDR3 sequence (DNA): TGTGCCAGCAGCGTTACAGGGAACCAAGGGACCTTC. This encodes CASSVTGNQGTF. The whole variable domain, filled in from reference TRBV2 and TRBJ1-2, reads EPEVTQTPSHQVTQMGQEVILRCVPISNHLYFYWYRQILGQKVEFLVSFYNNEISEKSEIFDDQFSVERPDGSNFTLKIRSTKLEDSAMYFCASSVTGNQGTFGSGTRLTVV.

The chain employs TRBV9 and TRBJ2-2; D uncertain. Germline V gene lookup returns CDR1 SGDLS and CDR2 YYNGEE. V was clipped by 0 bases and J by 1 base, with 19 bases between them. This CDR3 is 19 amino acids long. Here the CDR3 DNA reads TGTGCCAGCAGCGTAGAGTCAGCATTTGTGGCACAGAACACCGGGGAGCTGTTTTTT. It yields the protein CASSVESAFVAQNTGELFF.

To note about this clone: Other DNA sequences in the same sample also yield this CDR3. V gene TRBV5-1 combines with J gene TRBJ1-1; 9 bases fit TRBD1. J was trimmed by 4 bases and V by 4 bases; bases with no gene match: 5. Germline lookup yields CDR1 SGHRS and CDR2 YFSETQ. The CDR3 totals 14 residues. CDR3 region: CASSLGTGRTEAFF. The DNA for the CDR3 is TGCGCCAGCAGCCTAGGGACAGGGCGCACTGAAGCTTTCTTT. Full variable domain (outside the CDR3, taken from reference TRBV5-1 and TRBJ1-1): KAGVTQTPRYLIKTRGQQVTLSCSPISGHRSVSWYQQTPGQGLQFLFEYFSETQRNKGNFPGRFSGRQFSNSRSEMNVSTLELGDSALYLCASSLGTGRTEAFFGQGTRLTVV.